The 25 T cell receptor beta chains in this list originate from one sample, sequenced in a study of T cells in Graves' hyperthyroidism and ophthalmopathy. Researchers took RNA transcripts and amplified the TCR beta CDR3 regions from them. In the first-round RT-PCR of the TCR CDR3, the HTBI primer set was used. TCRdb re-called the multiplex PCR reads through MiXCR, storing one row per CDR3 protein. The sample lists over 250,000 distinct CDR3 sequences; around 25% were seen once. The sample taken for sequencing was blood. These receptors were taken from a man aged 35 to 55 with Graves' hyperthyroidism that later progressed to Graves' ophthalmopathy.

The chain couples TRBV29-1 to TRBJ2-5; 10 nucleotides agree with TRBD2. The CDR3 consists of 14 residues. The V gene end was trimmed by 2 bases and the J gene end by 5 bases; junction bases not matched to a gene: 5. Germline V lookup: CDR1 SQVTM, CDR2 ANQGSEA. CDR3 nucleotide sequence: TGCAGCGTTGAATCTAGCGGGAGATTCGAGACCCAGTACTTC. It specifies CSVESSGRFETQYF.

The sample holds many counts of this clonotype. This rearrangement joins TRBV27 to TRBJ1-1, with a possible D match to TRBD1 (6 bases). The CDR3 covers 13 residues. Germline values: CDR1 MNHEY, CDR2 SMNVEV (reference sequence). Trimming took 4 bases from V and 5 from J, leaving 11 bases between them. The CDR3 DNA follows: TGTGCCAGCAGTTACAGGGTTGAGACTGAAGCTTTCTTT. Protein product: CASSYRVETEAFF.

The table lists this clonotype with many counts. The V call is TRBV14, the J call TRBJ1-2; D remains unclear. This CDR3 has 13 amino acids. V lost 3 bases, J lost 1 base, and 6 bases lay in between. CDR1 and CDR2 from the germline V gene are SGHDN and FVKESK. Here the CDR3 reads CASSHEGNYGYTF. The CDR3 DNA follows: TGTGCCAGCAGCCATGAGGGTAACTATGGCTACACCTTC.

The genes are TRBV30 and TRBJ2-7; D perhaps matches TRBD2 (5 bases). The V end lost 4 bases, the J end lost 4 bases, and 17 bases lay between the germline ends. There are 14 residues in the CDR3. In germline, CDR1 is GTSNPN, CDR2 SVGIG (reference sequence). Here the CDR3 reads CAWTDSWRPYEQYF. CDR3 DNA: TGTGCCTGGACGGACTCCTGGAGACCTTACGAGCAGTACTTC.

There are many counts of this clonotype. The chain uses TRBV30 and TRBJ1-2; D remains ambiguous. The CDR3 spans 10 residues. CDR1 is GTSNPN, CDR2 SVGIG, per germline (reference sequence). Deletions cut 5 bases from V and 3 bases from J, with 4 bases between. CDR3 nucleotide sequence: TGTGCCTGGGAATACTATGGCTACACCTTC. Translated, it gives CAWEYYGYTF.

This clonotype was seen repeatedly, ten times or more. This chain links TRBV20-1 with TRBJ2-7; D remains unclear. The CDR3 contains 13 residues. From germline, CDR1 is DFQATT and CDR2 SNEGSKA (reference sequence). V gave up 2 bases and J gave up 2 bases, with 10 bases separating them. The CDR3 region is CSARPTRTYEQYF. CDR3 in DNA: TGCAGTGCTAGACCCACCCGAACCTACGAGCAGTACTTC.

Many counts were recorded for this clonotype. The V gene is TRBV29-1, the J gene TRBJ1-1; 11 bases are a match to TRBD1. The CDR3 has 14 residues. Germline trimming cut 3 bases from V and 4 bases from J; bases unmatched to any gene: 4. Per the germline V gene, CDR1 is SQVTM and CDR2 is ANQGSEA. The CDR3 DNA sequence: TGCAGCGTTGACGGGACAGGGGGGGCCACTGAAGCTTTCTTT. It specifies CSVDGTGGATEAFF.

Ten or more counts support this clonotype. J is TRBJ1-5 and V is TRBV6-5; a weak D match, TRBD1 (6 bases). The CDR3 runs 20 residues. The ends were cut back, 7 bases at V and 2 bases at J, with 30 bases in the middle. Germline V gene data show CDR1 as MNHEY and CDR2 as SVGAGI. The CDR3 nucleotides are TGTGCCAGCACCAAAAGGCGGGTCTCAGGGACACTTTCGGGCAATCAGCCCCAGCATTTT. Protein: CASTKRRVSGTLSGNQPQHF.

This clonotype was counted at least ten times. The genes are TRBV7-8 and TRBJ1-1; 9 nucleotides agree with TRBD1. Germline trimming cut 3 bases from V and 5 bases from J; bases unmatched to any gene: 4. The V gene's germline CDR1 is SGHVS and CDR2 FQNEAQ. This CDR3 region has 14 residues. Here the CDR3 DNA reads TGTGCCAGCAGCTTGTGGGACAGGGAGACTGAAGCTTTCTTT. Its translation is CASSLWDRETEAFF.

V gene TRBV11-3 combines with J gene TRBJ2-7; D tentatively fits TRBD1 or TRBD2 (6 bases each). The length of the CDR3 is 15 residues. Trimming stripped 6 bases from V and 2 bases from J, with 17 bases between. CDR1 and CDR2 from the germline V gene are SGHNT and YENEEA. The CDR3 region has the DNA TGTGCCAGCAGTTTAACCCCGGGGGCCCCCTACGAGCAGTACTTC. Residues: CASSLTPGAPYEQYF.

This clonotype was seen at least ten times. The gene calls are TRBV11-3 and TRBJ2-7; either TRBD1 or TRBD2 may supply D (5 bases each). Germline CDR1 is SGHNT and CDR2 is YENEEA. The CDR3 spans 13 residues. The V end lost 1 base, the J end lost 5 bases, and 9 bases lay between the germline ends. The chain's CDR3 is CASSLGGFDEQYF. The CDR3 bases are TGTGCCAGCAGCTTAGGGGGGTTCGACGAGCAGTACTTC.

This clonotype was counted ten times or more. The gene calls are TRBV7-9 and TRBJ2-5; 14 bases are shared with TRBD2. Germline V gene data show CDR1 as SEHNR and CDR2 as FQNEAQ (reference sequence). The trim removed 5 bases at V and 4 bases at J, leaving 3 bases unmatched. The CDR3 is made up of 15 amino acids. The CDR3 bases are TGTGCCAGCAGCCCCGGGACTAGCGGGAGAGAGACCCAGTACTTC. Residues: CASSPGTSGRETQYF.

The table lists this clonotype with many counts. The CDR3 DNA follows: TGCGCCAGCAGGCGAAACTACGAGCAGTACTTC. Protein product: CASRRNYEQYF. The chain uses TRBV5-1 and TRBJ2-7; D gene ambiguous. V was shortened by 5 bases and J by 3 bases, with 6 bases between the two germline ends. Germline CDR1 reads SGHRS; CDR2 reads YFSETQ. The CDR3 extends over 11 amino acids.

This clonotype was counted at least ten times. V is TRBV20-1 and J is TRBJ2-5; D unclear. The V gene's germline CDR1 is DFQATT and CDR2 SNEGSKA (reference sequence). The CDR3 consists of 13 residues. V was trimmed by 3 bases and J by 2 bases, leaving 10 bases between them. The CDR3 bases are TGCAGTGCTAGCTTCAGGCGGCAAGAGACCCAGTACTTC. Its translation is CSASFRRQETQYF.

The chain carries TRBV6-2 or TRBV6-3 and TRBJ2-7; D is unclear. This CDR3 contains 14 residues. V lost 5 bases, J lost 4 bases, and 15 bases lay in between. Germline CDR1 and CDR2: MNHEY and SVGEGT. The CDR3 DNA is TGTGCCAGCAGTCCCCTGAGGATCCAGTACGAGCAGTACTTC. Residues: CASSPLRIQYEQYF.

This clonotype was seen a handful of times. This sequence joins TRBV30 and TRBJ2-2; weak D call: TRBD2 (5 bases). CDR1 and CDR2 from the germline V gene are GTSNPN and SVGIG (reference sequence). With 8 bases removed from V and 4 bases from J, the gap between germline ends came to 14 bases. The CDR3 is made up of 13 amino acids. The CDR3 nucleotides are TGTGCCCAAGCCGGGAAGGCCACCGGGGAGCTGTTTTTT. As protein: CAQAGKATGELFF.

The chain has TRBV28 and TRBJ2-2; TRBD2 aligns across 9 bases. CDR3 length equals 15 residues. Germline CDR1 MDHEN, CDR2 SYDVKM. The V gene end was trimmed by 5 bases and the J gene end by 7 bases; junction bases not matched to a gene: 8. Written as DNA, the CDR3 is TGTGCCAGCAGTCCGCCGGGACTAGCTGGCGGGGAGCTGTTTTTT. As protein: CASSPPGLAGGELFF.

CDR3 amino acids: CASSYGGFYGYTF. Here the CDR3 DNA reads TGTGCCAGCAGTTACGGCGGTTTTTATGGCTACACCTTC. The chain recombines TRBV28 with TRBJ1-2; unclear D gene. Trimming left V 4 bases short and J 5 bases short, with 11 bases between. The CDR3 runs 13 residues. Germline V gene lookup returns CDR1 MDHEN and CDR2 SYDVKM.

In its sample, this clonotype was seen many times. The chain has TRBV2 and TRBJ2-7; D might be TRBD1 or TRBD2, each matching 5 bases. The germline V and J ends were trimmed by 4 bases and 3 bases, with 13 bases remaining between them. The CDR3 loop spans 14 amino acids. Germline V gene lookup returns CDR1 SNHLY and CDR2 FYNNEI. For the CDR3, the DNA is TGTGCCAGCAGTGGACGGGGCGACAACTACGAGCAGTACTTC. It encodes CASSGRGDNYEQYF.

The chain links TRBV7-9 to TRBJ2-5, with D tentatively TRBD1 (6 bases). CDR3 size: 14 residues. The germline V and J ends were trimmed by 6 bases and 7 bases, with 18 bases remaining between them. Germline assignment: CDR1 SEHNR and CDR2 FQNEAQ (reference sequence). The CDR3 is CASRHPDSLTTQYF. In DNA, the CDR3 is TGTGCCAGCAGGCATCCGGACAGTCTCACGACCCAGTACTTC.

The rearrangement joins TRBV2 to TRBJ2-7; no clear D gene. Germline lookup yields CDR1 SNHLY and CDR2 FYNNEI. This CDR3 region has 13 residues. V shed 7 bases and J shed 3 bases, with 13 bases lying between them. The CDR3 coding sequence is TGTGCCAGCAATCCGGACGTCAACTACGAGCAGTACTTC. It codes for CASNPDVNYEQYF.

There are many counts of this clonotype. The chain employs TRBV5-6 and TRBJ2-2, with D hard to call. Germline values: CDR1 SGHDT, CDR2 YYEEEE. V lost 1 base and J 5 bases, leaving 6 bases between the germline ends. CDR3 length equals 13 residues. The CDR3 bases are TGTGCCAGCAGCTTGCTGGTGACCGGGGAGCTGTTTTTT. Residues: CASSLLVTGELFF.

This clonotype has at least ten counts. The chain recombines TRBV7-3 with TRBJ1-2; weak D call: TRBD1 (5 bases). The CDR3 totals 14 residues. Germline V lookup: CDR1 SGHTA, CDR2 FQGTGA. Trimming shortened V by 4 bases and J by 5 bases, and 14 bases separated the two germline ends. CDR3 region: CASSSDGGSYGYTF. As DNA, the CDR3 is TGTGCCAGCAGCTCCGATGGGGGGTCTTATGGCTACACCTTC.

This clonotype was seen at least ten times. The V and J genes are TRBV2 and TRBJ1-5, with D possibly TRBD1 on 5 matching bases. V was shortened by 6 bases and J by 2 bases, with 8 bases between the two germline ends. The CDR3 has 13 amino acids. Germline assignment: CDR1 SNHLY and CDR2 FYNNEI. The DNA for the CDR3 is TGTGCCAGCAGGGGGGGGGGCAATCAGCCCCAGCATTTT. It encodes CASRGGGNQPQHF.

This clonotype was detected ten times or more. V gene TRBV20-1 combines with J gene TRBJ2-7, with 14 bases aligning to TRBD2. Trimming removed 6 bases from V and 4 bases from J; junction bases left unmatched: 2. CDR3 length: 13 amino acids. The germline V gene encodes CDR1 DFQATT and CDR2 SNEGSKA (reference sequence). CDR3 in amino acids: CSARTSGGYEQYF. CDR3 nucleotides: TGCAGTGCCCGGACTAGCGGGGGGTACGAGCAGTACTTC.